This TCR beta chain was sequenced for a study of OX40 agonist ivuxolimab in advanced cancers. General study results and limits: Certain nonresponding patients likewise had low normalized T-cell clonal expansion.

Concerning this clone: Its antigen is currently unknown.

Libraries were prepared by immunoSEQ multiplex PCR; TCRdb keeps only in-frame clonotypes and omits some of them. This table has around 53,000 clones, just under 85% appearing once. Trimming at V came to 4 bases and at J to 3 bases, leaving 2 bases not matched to a gene. CDR1 and CDR2 from the germline V gene are KGHSH and LQKENI. This CDR3 region has 15 residues. Source: CD4+ or CD8+ T cells sorted from blood, taken in a trial of the OX40 agonist ivuxolimab. The chain recombines TRBV18 with TRBJ2-1; 11 bases align to TRBD2. This sequence originates from an adult with an advanced solid tumor such as melanoma, head and neck, liver or kidney cancer. CDR3: CASSRTSGGYNEQFF. CDR3 nucleotide sequence: TGTGCCAGCTCACGAACTAGCGGGGGCTACAATGAGCAGTTCTTC.